This T cell receptor beta chain was identified during a study of T cells in Graves' hyperthyroidism and ophthalmopathy. Germline CDR1 reads GTSNPN; CDR2 reads SVGIG (reference sequence). V was trimmed by 4 bases and J by 2 bases, leaving 8 bases between them. The CDR3 has 12 residues. Diagnostic decisions used clinical symptoms, serum thyroxine and TRAb, thyroid ultrasound and orbital computed tomography. TCR beta CDR3 regions were amplified from RNA transcripts. When the TCR CDR3 underwent first-round RT-PCR, the HTBI primer set was used. Each CDR3 protein is one row after TCRdb ran MiXCR on the multiplex PCR reads. Among about 540,000 distinct CDR3 sequences, roughly 50% were seen once, and the ten largest hold around 7.7%.

The origin of this receptor is a young woman with Graves' hyperthyroidism. The gene calls are TRBV30 and TRBJ1-1, with D unresolved. The sample comprised peripheral blood or thyroid tissue (not recorded which). Written as DNA, the CDR3 is TGTGCCTGGAATAGGGTAAACACTGAAGCTTTCTTT. This codes for CAWNRVNTEAFF.